This TCR beta chain was retrieved from a study of chemoradiotherapy in HPV16-positive cancers (dated by TCRdb to 2022 to 2024). Background on the whole study: Candidate HPV-specific T-cell clones and common TCR motifs were defined by functional T-cell assays performed on cells from a couple of HPV16-positive patients. Whether T-cell immunity against the HPV oncoproteins E6 and E7 changes during chemoradiotherapy and whether survival is affected by this immunity were examined in the study. The candidate HPV-specific TCRs and motifs were then tracked in TCR repertoires from around 86 patients with HPV-related cancers.

The research as a whole found: The functional definition of HPV-specific T cells came from only a couple of HPV16-positive patients, and the survival association was reported for HPV16-positive patients. In HPV16-positive patients, expansion of HPV-responsive T cells during chemoradiotherapy was associated with improved recurrence-free survival. Expansion of candidate HPV-specific clones and E7-related TCR motifs was observed in the tumor microenvironment during treatment, whereas no such expansion was observed for non-HPV-specific T cells.

Repertoires were sampled repeatedly over the course of chemoradiotherapy so that clonal expansion in the tumor microenvironment could be followed. A single count supports this clone. This clone's antigen is unknown. Base-call qualities are not available, and no considerably larger clone is one nucleotide away. CDR1 and CDR2 (SGHRS, YFSETQ) derive from the germline V gene. From the cysteine through the phenylalanine, the CDR3 covers 16 amino acids. Only the CDR3 portion is preserved as DNA: 48 bases, with reading frame beginning at the first base. The germline V end is reduced by 0 bases and the J end by 2 bases; junction bases left unmatched: 6. The library came from the immunoSEQ multiplex PCR assay. TCRdb obtained this table from immuneACCESS and retained in-frame rearrangements with V and J assigned. These tables miss some clones; where compared with another copy, unresolved V genes account for less than half of the shortfall, and the remainder is unexplained. This sample holds some 11,000 clones; 60% to 80% were observed only once. The ten largest clones take up 0.9% to 0.95% of the sample.

The rearrangement combines TRBV5-1 with TRBJ1-2; 8 bases in the junction line up with TRBD1. The specimen was taken from a patient who underwent chemoradiotherapy. This receptor was taken from a human donor with HPV-associated anogenital cancer. The DNA sequence is as follows: TGCGCCAGCAGCTTGGGCCCTCAGGGGGCGAACTATGGCTACACCTTC. Protein translation: CASSLGPQGANYGYTF. Extended through the reference TRBV5-1 and TRBJ1-2 proteins, this CDR3 yields the full variable domain: KAGVTQTPRYLIKTRGQQVTLSCSPISGHRSVSWYQQTPGQGLQFLFEYFSETQRNKGNFPGRFSGRQFSNSRSEMNVSTLELGDSALYLCASSLGPQGANYGYTFGSGTRLTVV.